This T cell receptor (beta chain) comes out of a study of blood T cell repertoires in COVID-19. Turning to the study itself: Italy, Spain and the United States were the sources of the convalescent and acute COVID-19 samples. PBMCs, B-cell-depleted T cells, or T cells were the source of the cDNA or gDNA that made up the material.

Germline CDR1 and CDR2: SGHAT and FQDESV (reference sequence). The CDR3 has 14 amino acids. The V and J ends lost 1 base and 6 bases respectively, with 11 bases between them. Original handling: Scientists estimated how many nucleated cells there were by amplifying reference gene primers. Profiled with immunoSEQ multiplex PCR; TCRdb holds only in-frame clones, not every one. V and J calls and clone size come straight from that table; D and trimming were deduced from the DNA. The table includes around 95,000 clones, about 80% detected once. The source of this sequence is a woman between 70 and 85 years old with acute or convalescent COVID-19. Source material: peripheral blood. The chain links TRBV11-1 to TRBJ2-3; D remains unclear. The CDR3 DNA reads TGTGCCAGCAGCTTAGGTAGGAGCGCCGATACGCAGTATTTT. It specifies CASSLGRSADTQYF.